The clone carrying this T cell receptor beta chain was recorded many times. Antigen specificity is unknown. Germline CDR1 MNHEY, CDR2 SVGEGT. The CDR3 is 16 residues long. J lost 5 bases, V lost 5 bases, and 12 bases had no gene match. Time point reported: persistent/refractory GD, antithyroid drugs over 5 years with positive TRAb. From RNA extracted from PBMCs, the TCR library was made. EDTA tubes were used for drawing nine milliliters of peripheral blood. CDR3-region Arm-PCR and iRepertoire HTBI primers produced the TCR beta libraries. Via MiXCR, TCRdb re-called the multiplex PCR reads, giving one row per CDR3 protein. The table shows approximately 470,000 distinct CDR3 sequences, with around 21% occurring only once. This record comes from a study of regulatory T cells in long-lasting Graves disease. The study's findings and limits: Newly diagnosed Graves' patients exceeded persistent ones in TCR diversity. Among samples with persistent disease, TRBV28, TRBJ1-2 and TRBJ2-5 were favored. Those with persistent disease had in common more public clonotypes (around 2,700) than new patients (about 900).

V and J are TRBV6-2 or TRBV6-3 and TRBJ2-7; 10 bases match TRBD2. This TCR derives from a female donor with Graves disease. The material sequenced was peripheral blood mononuclear cells (PBMCs), taken when the disease was refractory, from a patient treated with antithyroid drugs. CDR3 in amino acids: CASSTGPGLASHEQYF. In DNA form, the CDR3 reads TGTGCCAGCAGTACGGGGCCGGGACTAGCGAGTCACGAGCAGTACTTC.